This T cell receptor (beta chain) was sequenced for a study of cytomegalovirus exposure and HLA in healthy donors. The germline CDR1 and CDR2 sequences are MRHNA and SNTAGT. This CDR3 has 15 residues. V dropped 4 bases and J dropped 4; count of bases not matched to a gene: 5. Study conclusions and caveats: TCR beta chain V- and J-gene trimming was linked, in a later analysis, to a missense variant in DCLRE1C.

As for this clone: Its target is unknown.

The PCR contained 60 Vbeta and 13 Jbeta primers. The method was immunoSEQ multiplex PCR; TCRdb's version includes in-frame clones alone and lacks a portion of them. The sample holds around 130,000 clones; around four fifths are singletons and the top ten take 5.3%. This receptor was obtained from a man aged 30 to 45 in good health and CMV-seronegative. The chain employs TRBV6-4 and TRBJ2-4; 9 bases match TRBD1. Sequencing was done on a sample of PBMCs. The CDR3 bases are TGTGCCAGCAGTGTGACAGGGGGAGGGAAAAACATTCAGTACTTC. It codes for CASSVTGGGKNIQYF.